A selection of T cell receptor beta chains follows, all from one sample in a study of shared clonotypes between healthy human individuals. The repertoire was sequenced with immunoSEQ multiplex PCR; TCRdb's copy has only in-frame clones and lacks some. This table has over 2 million clones, about 95% appearing once. Sequenced material: naive CD8+ T cells sorted from blood. The receptors shown here come from a man in his late teens or twenties in good health. The CDR3 runs from the conserved cysteine through the conserved F or W. A D gene is named only where the DNA matches it firmly. Not every row has a clone size; where given, it reads once, few, many or a size class.

clone_size: NA; v_call: TRBV19; d_call: NA; j_call: TRBJ2-5; cdr3_aa: CARKPTSIVQETQYF; cdr3_nt: TGTGCCAGGAAACCTACTAGCATCGTACAAGAGACCCAGTACTTC
clone_size: NA; v_call: TRBV6-5; d_call: NA; j_call: TRBJ2-1; cdr3_aa: CASRPQLGHLNEQFF; cdr3_nt: TGTGCCAGCAGACCCCAACTAGGCCACCTCAATGAGCAGTTCTTC
clone_size: NA; v_call: TRBV10-3; d_call: NA; j_call: TRBJ2-3; cdr3_aa: CAISDADRGTDTQYF; cdr3_nt: TGTGCCATCAGTGATGCGGACCGGGGCACAGATACGCAGTATTTT
clone_size: NA; v_call: TRBV9; d_call: NA; j_call: TRBJ1-5; cdr3_aa: CASGEDQPQHF; cdr3_nt: TGTGCCAGCGGTGAGGATCAGCCCCAGCATTTT
clone_size: NA; v_call: TRBV4-3; d_call: TRBD1; j_call: TRBJ1-1; cdr3_aa: CASSRITGGDTEAFF; cdr3_nt: TGCGCCAGCAGCCGGATTACAGGGGGGGACACTGAAGCTTTCTTT
clone_size: NA; v_call: TRBV6-5; d_call: TRBD1; j_call: TRBJ2-7; cdr3_aa: CASSYSHGDRYYEQYF; cdr3_nt: TGTGCCAGCAGTTACTCCCACGGGGACAGGTACTACGAGCAGTACTTC
clone_size: NA; v_call: TRBV5-4; d_call: TRBD1; j_call: TRBJ2-7; cdr3_aa: CASSTSGTGGYEQYF; cdr3_nt: TGTGCCAGCAGCACTTCCGGGACAGGGGGCTACGAGCAGTACTTC
clone_size: NA; v_call: TRBV6-5; d_call: NA; j_call: TRBJ2-7; cdr3_aa: CASAYSERPYEQYF; cdr3_nt: TGTGCCAGCGCTTACTCGGAGCGCCCCTACGAGCAGTACTTC
clone_size: NA; v_call: TRBV2; d_call: TRBD2; j_call: TRBJ2-3; cdr3_aa: CASSEWREADTQYF; cdr3_nt: TGTGCCAGCAGTGAGTGGCGGGAGGCAGATACGCAGTATTTT
clone_size: NA; v_call: TRBV30; d_call: NA; j_call: TRBJ1-3; cdr3_aa: CAWNTDSGNTIYF; cdr3_nt: TGTGCCTGGAATACGGACAGTGGAAACACCATATATTTT
clone_size: once; v_call: TRBV30; d_call: NA; j_call: TRBJ1-5; cdr3_aa: CAWSVGGQPQHF; cdr3_nt: TGTGCCTGGAGTGTCGGTGGGCAGCCCCAGCATTTT
clone_size: NA; v_call: TRBV30; d_call: TRBD1; j_call: TRBJ1-2; cdr3_aa: CAWSEGQGYGYTF; cdr3_nt: TGTGCCTGGAGTGAGGGACAGGGGTATGGCTACACCTTC
clone_size: NA; v_call: TRBV29-1; d_call: NA; j_call: TRBJ1-2; cdr3_aa: CSVEDGINYGYTF; cdr3_nt: TGCAGCGTTGAAGATGGGATTAACTATGGCTACACCTTC
clone_size: NA; v_call: TRBV5-4; d_call: TRBD2; j_call: TRBJ2-3; cdr3_aa: CASSPWTSGESTDTQYF; cdr3_nt: TGTGCCAGCAGCCCCTGGACTAGCGGGGAAAGCACAGATACGCAGTATTTT
clone_size: NA; v_call: TRBV9; d_call: NA; j_call: TRBJ2-5; cdr3_aa: CASSVGAGFQETQYF; cdr3_nt: TGTGCCAGCAGCGTAGGGGCGGGGTTCCAAGAGACCCAGTACTTC
clone_size: NA; v_call: TRBV5-4; d_call: TRBD1; j_call: TRBJ2-7; cdr3_aa: CASSLDRGLHEQYF; cdr3_nt: TGTGCCAGCAGCTTGGACAGGGGGCTTCACGAGCAGTACTTC
clone_size: NA; v_call: TRBV29-1; d_call: NA; j_call: TRBJ2-7; cdr3_aa: CSVEDPKTETYEQYF; cdr3_nt: TGCAGCGTTGAAGATCCGAAGACAGAGACTTACGAGCAGTACTTC
clone_size: NA; v_call: TRBV11-1; d_call: NA; j_call: TRBJ2-7; cdr3_aa: CASSQTDLMGYEQYF; cdr3_nt: TGTGCCAGCAGCCAGACAGACCTTATGGGTTACGAGCAGTACTTC
clone_size: NA; v_call: TRBV10-2; d_call: NA; j_call: TRBJ1-2; cdr3_aa: CASSDDGLRGYTF; cdr3_nt: TGCGCCAGCAGTGATGACGGACTTAGGGGCTACACCTTC
clone_size: NA; v_call: TRBV27; d_call: NA; j_call: TRBJ2-7; cdr3_aa: CASSLSTMGYSEQYF; cdr3_nt: TGTGCCAGCAGTTTATCGACTATGGGGTATAGCGAGCAGTACTTC
clone_size: few; v_call: TRBV5-1; d_call: NA; j_call: TRBJ2-3; cdr3_aa: CASSLGSTDTQYF; cdr3_nt: TGCGCCAGCAGCTTGGGTAGCACAGATACGCAGTATTTT
clone_size: NA; v_call: TRBV4-1; d_call: TRBD1; j_call: TRBJ2-1; cdr3_aa: CASSQSTGVYEQFF; cdr3_nt: TGCGCCAGCAGCCAATCCACAGGGGTCTATGAGCAGTTCTTC